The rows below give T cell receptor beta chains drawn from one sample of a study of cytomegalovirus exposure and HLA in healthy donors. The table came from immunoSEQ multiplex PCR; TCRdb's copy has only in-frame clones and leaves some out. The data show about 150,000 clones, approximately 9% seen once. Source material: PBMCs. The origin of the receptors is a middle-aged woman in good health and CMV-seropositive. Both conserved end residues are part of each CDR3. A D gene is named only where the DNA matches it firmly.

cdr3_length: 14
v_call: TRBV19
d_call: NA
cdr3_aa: CASTEGGVRNEAFF

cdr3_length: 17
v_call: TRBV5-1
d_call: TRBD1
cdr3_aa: CASSFSPTGPSTDTQYF

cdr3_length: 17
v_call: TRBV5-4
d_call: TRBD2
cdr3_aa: CASSWGPKRGATDTQYF

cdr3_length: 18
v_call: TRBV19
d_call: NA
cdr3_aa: CASSIGPPGPFSGNTIYF

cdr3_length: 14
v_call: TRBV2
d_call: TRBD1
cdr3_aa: CASQMDRGNQPQHF

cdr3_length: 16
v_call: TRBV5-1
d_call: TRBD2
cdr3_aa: CASSSDSGGAWETQYF

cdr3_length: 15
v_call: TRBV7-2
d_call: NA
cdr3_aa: CASSLGGGDRSGYTF

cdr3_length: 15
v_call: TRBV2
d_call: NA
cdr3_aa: CASSEVVGSNEKLFF

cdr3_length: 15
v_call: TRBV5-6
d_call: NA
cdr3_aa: CASSLVRPGQNTQYF

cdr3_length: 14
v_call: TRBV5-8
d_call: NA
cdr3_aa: CASSSTRNTGELFF

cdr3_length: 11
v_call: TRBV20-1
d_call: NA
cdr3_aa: CSARLPQGAFF

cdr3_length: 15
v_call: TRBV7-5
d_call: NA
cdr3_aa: CVRSLDTRSSYEQYF

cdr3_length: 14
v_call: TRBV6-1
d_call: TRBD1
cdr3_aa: CASSWGQMNTEAFF

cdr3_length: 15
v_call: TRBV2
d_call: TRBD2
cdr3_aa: CASKGGTSGVGELFF

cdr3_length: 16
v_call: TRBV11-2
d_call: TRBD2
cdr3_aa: CASSLQPSGGTGELFF

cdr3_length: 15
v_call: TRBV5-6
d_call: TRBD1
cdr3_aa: CASSGTGGDRLGYTF

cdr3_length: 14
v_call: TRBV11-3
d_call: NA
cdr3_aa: CASSLRQGTDTQYF

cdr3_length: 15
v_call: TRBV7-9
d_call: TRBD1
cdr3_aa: CASSLEGQFTETQYF

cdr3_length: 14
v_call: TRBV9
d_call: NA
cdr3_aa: CASSRDSNPYGYTF

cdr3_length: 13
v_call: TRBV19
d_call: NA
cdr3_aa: CASSIEFGYEQYF

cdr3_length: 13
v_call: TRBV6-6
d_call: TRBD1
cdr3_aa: CASSPQGPAKQYF

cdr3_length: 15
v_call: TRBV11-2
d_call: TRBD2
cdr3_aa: CASAPPGGNTGELFF

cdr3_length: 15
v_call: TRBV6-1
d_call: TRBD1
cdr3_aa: CASSRDRGLVYGYTF

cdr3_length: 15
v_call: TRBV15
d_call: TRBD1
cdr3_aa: CATSPGRGRIQPQHF

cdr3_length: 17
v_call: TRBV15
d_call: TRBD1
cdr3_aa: CATSSNPDRVRAYEQYF

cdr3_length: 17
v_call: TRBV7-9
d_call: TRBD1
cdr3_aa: CASSSPGQGAVNYGYPF

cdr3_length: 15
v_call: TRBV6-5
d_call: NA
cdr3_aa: CASSYSVGGYYGYTF

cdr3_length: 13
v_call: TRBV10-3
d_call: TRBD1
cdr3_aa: CAISGTGGGPQHF

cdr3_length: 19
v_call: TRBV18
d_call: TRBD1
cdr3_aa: CASSPKSDPRQGGHYGYTF

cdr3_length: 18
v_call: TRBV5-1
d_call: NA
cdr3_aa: CASSFEVTHPGNTGELFF

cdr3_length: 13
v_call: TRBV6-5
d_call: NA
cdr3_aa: CASSYPGADTQYF

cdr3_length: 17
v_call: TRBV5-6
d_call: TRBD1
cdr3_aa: CASSLKRQGGLADTQYF

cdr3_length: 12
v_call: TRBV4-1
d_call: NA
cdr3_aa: CASSHGSTEAFF

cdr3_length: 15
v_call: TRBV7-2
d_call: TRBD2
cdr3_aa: CASSLDLRGEDTQYF

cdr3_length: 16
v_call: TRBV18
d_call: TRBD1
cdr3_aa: CASSPLRGQGNEKLFF

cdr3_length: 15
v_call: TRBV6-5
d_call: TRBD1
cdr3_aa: CASSYSRQGGYEQYF

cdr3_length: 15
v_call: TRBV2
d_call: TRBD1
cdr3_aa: CASDTGTGFNNEQFF

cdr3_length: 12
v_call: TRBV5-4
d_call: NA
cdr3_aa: CASPVGAGGYTF

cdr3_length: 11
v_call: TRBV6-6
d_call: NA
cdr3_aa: CASTEGGTQHF

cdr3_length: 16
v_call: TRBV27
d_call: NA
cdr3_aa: CASSSLAAETNTEAFF